Presented here are 23 T cell receptor beta chains from one specimen sequenced in a study of CD8+ T cells in alopecia areata. Separation of pooled cutaneous lymph node cells was by sorting with CD4, CD8alpha, NKG2D, NKG2ACE and other markers. It was cDNA, reverse transcribed from extracted RNA, that served as the sequencing template. TCRdb's table, derived via immunoSEQ multiplex PCR, lists solely in-frame clones and lacks some. Recorded here are about 300,000 clones, none singletons. Sequencing was performed on CD4+ T cells sorted from a lymph node. These receptors came from a C3H/HeJ mouse with alopecia areata. For this mouse line, the MHC haplotype is H2-k.

With respect to this clone: Here the gene names and germline are mouse. Read data end 4 residues before the CDR3 end; the end is taken from the germline J gene. V is TRBV19 and J is TRBJ2-5; 12 nucleotides align to TRBD2. Germline V lookup: CDR1 FNHDT, CDR2 SITEND (reference sequence). The CDR3 has 14 residues. CDR3 DNA, as far as it was read: TGTGCCAGCAGCAGACTGGGGGGGCCAGAC. This encodes CASSRLGGPD. The complete CDR3 sequence is CASSRLGGPDTQYF.

On this clone itself: All gene names here are mouse names. The read halts 4 residues ahead of the CDR3 end, with the missing end drawn from the germline J gene. The rearrangement joins TRBV1 to TRBJ1-2; the D is unclear. CDR1 NSQYPW and CDR2 LRSPGD come from the germline V gene (reference sequence). Trimming took off 0 bases at V and 0 bases at J, with 8 bases between the two ends. The CDR3 length is 15 residues. CDR3 loop: CTCSADQAANSDYTF. The CDR3 bases that were read are TGCACCTGCAGTGCAGATCAGGCAGCAAACTCC.

This clone was recorded at least ten times. Gene names and germline match the mouse. The observed sequence ends 4 residues before the CDR3 terminus, with the missing tail filled in from the germline J gene. Other DNA sequences of this sample code for an identical CDR3. This sequence joins TRBV1 and TRBJ2-5, with 8 bases aligning to TRBD1. The CDR3 is 14 residues long. The germline V gene has CDR1 NSQYPW and CDR2 LRSPGD (reference sequence). Partial CDR3 DNA: TGCACCTGCAGTGCAGATGGGACAGGAGAC. Protein: CTCSADGTGD. The full-length CDR3 reads as CTCSADGTGDTQYF.

Concerning this clone: Gene labels here are mouse ones. The DNA ends 4 residues before the CDR3 does, and the rest of the CDR3 is filled in from the germline J gene. V and J are TRBV13-1 and TRBJ2-3; 8 bases fit TRBD2. This CDR3 contains 14 residues. CDR1 and CDR2 (germline): NSHNY, SYGAGN. Unmatched junction bases numbered 3, after V lost 6 bases and J lost 0 bases. Incomplete CDR3 DNA: TGTGCCAGCACACTGGGGGACAGTGCAGAA. Translation gives CASTLGDSAE. The full CDR3 protein reads CASTLGDSAETLYF.

Notes on this clone: Genes and germline are mouse. The CDR3 end lies 4 residues beyond the end of the read and is filled in from the germline J gene. This chain connects TRBV13-3 to TRBJ2-1; weak D call: TRBD2 (7 bases). V was pared by 0 bases and J by 3 bases, with 10 bases between. The CDR3 contains 15 residues. Germline V gene data show CDR1 as NNHDY and CDR2 as SYVADS. The covered CDR3 bases are TGTGCCAGCAGTGATGAAGGGGGGCGCTATGCT. It yields the protein CASSDEGGRYA. The complete CDR3 reads CASSDEGGRYAEQFF.

A few counts support this clone. The gene names here belong to mouse. The sample carries other DNA sequences with the same CDR3. The CDR3 DNA, read in part, is TGTGCCAGCAGTGATGCCCAGGGGGCTAACACA. It specifies CASSDAQGANT. The full CDR3 sequence reads CASSDAQGANTEVFF. The chain links TRBV13-1 to TRBJ1-1, with TRBD1 identical over 8 bases. The read terminates 4 residues before the CDR3 end, so the remaining end is supplied by the germline J gene. The CDR3 is 15 residues long. Per germline, CDR1 NSHNY and CDR2 SYGAGN. Germline trimming cut 0 bases from V and 2 bases from J; bases unmatched to any gene: 3.

In the case of this clone: Germline and genes here are mouse. The read ends 4 residues before the CDR3 terminus; that terminus is restored from the germline J gene. The chain uses TRBV1 and TRBJ2-5; TRBD1 is a possible D gene (5 bases). Germline-derived CDR1 and CDR2 are NSQYPW and LRSPGD (reference sequence). The CDR3 is 15 residues long. The germline V and J ends were trimmed by 2 bases and 0 bases, with 9 bases remaining between them. Partial CDR3 DNA: TGCACCTGCAGTGCAAACAGGATTAACCAAGAC. Translated: CTCSANRINQD. The entire CDR3 protein is CTCSANRINQDTQYF.

Concerning this clone itself: Mouse gene names and germline throughout. The read gets to within 4 residues of the CDR3 end, and the germline J gene fills in the rest. Other nucleotide sequences in the sample specify the same CDR3. The chain recombines TRBV13-2 with TRBJ2-4; 8 nucleotides match TRBD2. The germline V gene encodes CDR1 NNHNN and CDR2 SYGAGS (reference sequence). J was trimmed by 1 base and V by 0 bases; bases with no gene match: 1. The CDR3 spans 15 residues. The CDR3 is CASGDAWGGQNTLYF. Incomplete CDR3 DNA: TGTGCCAGCGGTGATGCCTGGGGGGGTCAAAAC.

This clone showed up just a few times. A much larger clonotype is one base distant, so this may be a read error. The listed genes are named as in mouse. The CDR3 is cut off 4 residues early in the read; its end comes from the germline J gene. This sample also contains other DNA sequences that code for the same CDR3. V is TRBV19 and J is TRBJ1-2, with 9 bases identical to TRBD1. V lost 5 bases to trimming and J lost 4 bases; unmatched junction nucleotides: 3. The CDR3 runs to 13 residues. Germline CDR1 reads FNHDT; CDR2 reads SITEND (reference sequence). The CDR3 DNA, read in part, is TGTGCCAGCAGCCGGGACAGGGTCTCC. It codes for CASSRDRVS. In full, the CDR3 is CASSRDRVSDYTF.

This clone was seen a handful of times. The gene names given are mouse names. The CDR3 is cut off 4 residues early in the read; its end comes from the germline J gene. V gene TRBV13-2 combines with J gene TRBJ2-5; D call uncertain. V lost 0 bases and J 0 bases, leaving 8 bases between the germline ends. Looked up from germline, CDR1 is NNHNN and CDR2 is SYGAGS (reference sequence). This CDR3 has 15 residues. The part of the CDR3 DNA that was read is TGTGCCAGCGGTGATGAAACTTTTAACCAAGAC. Protein product: CASGDETFNQD. The complete CDR3 protein is CASGDETFNQDTQYF.

With respect to this clone: Gene names are mouse gene names. The read is 4 residues too short to cover the CDR3 end, so that end is filled in from the germline J gene. The rearrangement uses TRBV13-3 and TRBJ1-1, with TRBD1 matching 9 bases. This CDR3 is 14 amino acids long. CDR1 NNHDY and CDR2 SYVADS come from the germline V gene. The V gene end was trimmed by 5 bases and the J gene end by 1 base; junction bases not matched to a gene: 3. This CDR3 reads CASSADRGNTEVFF. The CDR3 DNA, read in part, is TGTGCCAGCAGCGCGGACAGGGGGAACACA.

Comments on this clone: Gene labels here are mouse ones. CDR3 protein: CASSYPRQNNSPLYF. The part of the CDR3 DNA that was read is TGTGCCAGCAGCTACCCCCGACAGAATAATTCGCCC. The chain combines TRBV19 with TRBJ1-6; perhaps TRBD1 as D (5 bases). The read comes to an end 3 residues before the CDR3 does, leaving the germline J gene to fill in the end. TRBJ1-6 is an ORF; its function is uncertain. The CDR3 consists of 15 residues. Trimming took 5 bases from V and 5 from J, leaving 14 bases between them. Germline CDR1 and CDR2: FNHDT and SITEND (reference sequence).

This clone showed up just a few times. The gene names here belong to mouse. Coverage ceases 3 residues before the CDR3 finishes, and the germline J gene fills in the end. This chain links TRBV13-2 with TRBJ1-6; D might be TRBD1 (6 bases). TRBJ1-6 is an open reading frame whose function is uncertain. The CDR3 length is 11 residues. Deletions cut 7 bases from V and 9 bases from J, with 8 bases between. Looked up from germline, CDR1 is NNHNN and CDR2 is SYGAGS (reference sequence). The part of the CDR3 DNA that was read is TGTGCCAGCAGGGGGGGTTCGCCC. It specifies CASRGGSP. The entire CDR3 protein reads CASRGGSPLYF.

As for this clone: The gene names here belong to mouse. The read stops 4 residues short of the end of the CDR3; the missing end is completed from the germline J gene. The same CDR3 can be traced to other DNA sequences in this sample. The genes are TRBV1 and TRBJ1-1, with a weak D call TRBD1 (5 bases). This CDR3 spans 13 amino acids. The germline V gene has CDR1 NSQYPW and CDR2 LRSPGD (reference sequence). The CDR3 region is CTCSAGGGTEVFF. The CDR3 bases that were read are TGCACCTGCAGTGCAGGGGGGGGTACA.

This clone has only a few counts. Gene and germline names: mouse. Distinct nucleotide sequences in the sample also encode this CDR3. The sequenced part of the CDR3 DNA is TGTGCCAGCAGCCAAGATGGGACTGAAGAC. Its protein product is CASSQDGTED. The full CDR3 protein reads CASSQDGTEDTQYF. The gene calls are TRBV5 and TRBJ2-5, with 7 positions matching TRBD2. The read finishes 4 residues shy of the CDR3 end, and the germline J gene is used to complete it. Germline CDR1 is LGHNA and CDR2 is YNLKQL (reference sequence). The CDR3 covers 14 residues.

This clone was detected only a few times. Here the gene names and germline are mouse. The sample contains more than one DNA sequence encoding this CDR3. This chain's CDR3 is CTCSASANTEVFF. The CDR3 DNA, read in part, is TGCACCTGCAGTGCTTCTGCAAACACA. This chain joins TRBV1 and TRBJ1-1; D is unclear. The read gets to within 4 residues of the CDR3 end, and the germline J gene fills in the rest. This CDR3 is 13 amino acids long. Per the germline V gene, CDR1 is NSQYPW and CDR2 is LRSPGD (reference sequence). Trimming removed 3 bases at V and 0 bases at J, with 5 bases between.

This clone showed up just a few times. Gene names refer to mouse genes. Incomplete CDR3 DNA: TGTGCCAGCAGTTACAGGGTGACGGAT. Amino acid sequence: CASSYRVTD. The CDR3 in full is CASSYRVTDEQYF. The V call is TRBV19, the J call TRBJ2-7, with D possibly TRBD1 on 6 matching bases. The read comes to an end 4 residues before the CDR3 does, leaving the germline J gene to fill in the end. The CDR3 extends over 13 amino acids. Per the germline V gene, CDR1 is FNHDT and CDR2 is SITEND (reference sequence).

Worth noting for this clone: Genes here carry mouse names. Read coverage stops 4 residues before the CDR3 terminus; the germline J gene supplies the remainder. This rearrangement joins TRBV16 to TRBJ2-5; 12 bases fit TRBD2. Per the germline V gene, CDR1 is SGHSA and CDR2 is FRNQAP. The CDR3 totals 16 residues. The CDR3 region is CASSLRLGGRRDTQYF. The covered CDR3 bases are TGTGCAAGCAGCCTCAGACTGGGGGGGCGCCGGGAC.

This clone was counted a few times. This could be a read error, since a much larger clone is one nucleotide away. Each gene name is a mouse one. The read falls 4 residues short of the CDR3 end, and the missing part is taken from the germline J gene. J is TRBJ2-5 and V is TRBV14, with D possibly TRBD1 on 6 matching bases. Germline CDR1 reads SGHDT; CDR2 reads FRDEAV. V lost 3 bases, J lost 1 base, and 6 bases lay in between. This CDR3 spans 13 amino acids. The CDR3 DNA, read in part, is TGTGCCAGCAGTTGGACAGACCAAGAC. Protein: CASSWTDQD. The whole CDR3 region reads CASSWTDQDTQYF. The entire variable domain, with the rest obtained from reference TRBV14 and TRBJ2-5, is as follows: EAGVTQSPRYAVLQEGQAVSFWCDPISGHDTLYWYQQPRDQGPQLLVYFRDEAVIDNSQLPSDRFSAVRPKGTNSTLKIQSAKQGDTATYLCASSWTDQDTQYFGPGTRLLVL.

A word on this clone: Genes and germline come from the mouse. The missing CDR3 end, 4 residues past where the read stops, is filled in from the germline J gene. The V call is TRBV19, the J call TRBJ2-5, with TRBD2 identical over 8 bases. This CDR3 has 16 residues. From germline, CDR1 is FNHDT and CDR2 SITEND (reference sequence). J gave up 0 bases and V 0 bases, and 3 bases lay outside the gene matches. This chain's CDR3 is CASSIVTGGNQDTQYF. Incomplete CDR3 DNA: TGTGCCAGCAGTATAGTTACTGGGGGTAACCAAGAC.

This clone was seen more than once but under ten times. All gene names here are mouse names. CDR3 sequence: CASSDRVLYAEQFF. CDR3 DNA, as far as it was read: TGTGCCAGCAGTGATAGGGTCTTGTATGCT. V usage is TRBV13-1 and J usage is TRBJ2-1; D is unresolved. Read data end 4 residues before the CDR3 end; the end is taken from the germline J gene. Germline V gene lookup returns CDR1 NSHNY and CDR2 SYGAGN. The V gene lost 1 base and the J gene lost 4 bases, with 9 bases spanning the gap. The CDR3 has 14 residues.

This clone was recorded a few times. Since a much larger clone is just one base distant, this may be a read error. Gene and germline names: mouse. Read coverage stops 4 residues before the CDR3 terminus; the germline J gene supplies the remainder. Other DNA sequences within the sample encode an identical CDR3. The V gene is TRBV13-1, the J gene TRBJ2-1, with a tentative D call TRBD1 (5 bases). Trimming stripped 0 bases from V and 4 bases from J, with 5 bases between. The CDR3 length is 13 residues. CDR1 NSHNY and CDR2 SYGAGN come from the germline V gene. CDR3 DNA, as far as it was read: TGTGCCAGCAGTGATGACAGGTATGCT. This translates into CASSDDRYA. The CDR3 in its entirety is CASSDDRYAEQFF.

There are a few counts of this clone. Any gene name here is a mouse gene name. The sample has other DNA sequences that encode this CDR3 too. The CDR3: CTCSADLQNSDYTF. The DNA read from the CDR3 is TGCACCTGCAGTGCAGATCTACAAAACTCC. The rearrangement links TRBV1 to TRBJ1-2; D gene uncertain. Read data end 4 residues before the CDR3 end; the end is taken from the germline J gene. V was trimmed by 0 bases and J by 1 base, leaving 6 bases between them. This CDR3 comprises 14 residues. Per the germline V gene, CDR1 is NSQYPW and CDR2 is LRSPGD (reference sequence). Full variable domain (remainder filled in from reference TRBV1 and TRBJ1-2): VTLLEQNPRWRLVPRGQAVNLRCILKNSQYPWMSWYQQDLQKQLQWLFTLRSPGDKEVKSLPGADYLATRVTDTELRLQVANMSQGRTLYCTCSADLQNSDYTFGSGTRLLVI.